This entry lists 26 T cell receptor beta chains sequenced from one sample in a study of blood T cell repertoires in COVID-19. Clones were sequenced by immunoSEQ multiplex PCR, and TCRdb holds only the in-frame ones, with some missing. The data contain some 210,000 clones, 84% of them singletons. Sequenced sample: peripheral blood. All receptors come from a woman between 70 and 85 years old with active or convalescent COVID-19.

The chain couples TRBV11-2 to TRBJ2-2, with TRBD2 matching 9 bases. Germline V gene data show CDR1 as SGHAT and CDR2 as FQNNGV. The CDR3 is 15 amino acids. Germline trimming cut 1 base from V and 5 bases from J; bases unmatched to any gene: 2. CDR3 nucleotide sequence: TGTGCCAGCAGCTTAGGGACTAGCGCTACCGGGGAGCTGTTTTTT. Encoded protein: CASSLGTSATGELFF.

The chain joins TRBV19 to TRBJ2-7; 13 bases match TRBD2. This CDR3 comprises 16 residues. Germline loops: CDR1 LNHDA, CDR2 SQIVND (reference sequence). Germline trimming cut 3 bases from V and 2 bases from J; bases unmatched to any gene: 4. The CDR3 sequence is CASSITGTSGTYEQYF. DNA for the CDR3: TGTGCCAGTAGTATCACCGGGACTAGCGGGACCTACGAGCAGTACTTC.

The gene calls are TRBV6-1 and TRBJ2-1; tentative D call: TRBD2 (5 bases). The CDR3 loop spans 13 amino acids. Trimming pared 1 base from V and 9 bases from J, leaving 10 bases between. Germline loops: CDR1 MNHNS, CDR2 SASEGT. CDR3 coding DNA: TGTGCCAGCAGTGAAGTTCCCGAGGGTGAGCAGTTCTTC. Translated, it gives CASSEVPEGEQFF.

The rearrangement uses TRBV3-1 (or the pseudogene TRBV3-2) and TRBJ1-6; D not resolved. The CDR3 sequence is 14 residues long. Trimming pared 1 base from V and 7 bases from J, leaving 8 bases between. Germline loops: CDR1 LGHDT, CDR2 YNNKEL (reference sequence). CDR3 coding DNA: TGTGCCAGCAGCCAAGCCCGACTGAATTCACCCCTCCACTTT. Its protein is CASSQARLNSPLHF.

The DNA for the CDR3 is TGTGCCACCAGGGGGGCGGCAGGGGACGAGCAGTACTTC. Translating it yields CATRGAAGDEQYF. The chain uses TRBV24-1 and TRBJ2-7; possibly TRBD1 for D (6 bases). CDR1 KGHDR and CDR2 SFDVKD come from the germline V gene. With 7 bases removed from V and 5 bases from J, the gap between germline ends came to 14 bases. The CDR3 consists of 13 residues.

The V gene is TRBV11-2, the J gene TRBJ2-1; D perhaps matches TRBD1 (6 bases). Trimming removed 8 bases at V and 9 bases at J, with 11 bases between. Per germline, CDR1 SGHAT and CDR2 FQNNGV. CDR3 length equals 11 residues. In DNA, the CDR3 is TGTGCCAGCGGAAACAGGGTTGAGCAGTTCTTC. The encoded protein is CASGNRVEQFF.

The CDR3 protein is CSAAGGGGPPGTGELFF. CDR3 bases: TGCAGCGCCGCGGGAGGGGGCGGGCCCCCGGGCACCGGGGAGCTGTTTTTT. The rearrangement joins TRBV29-1 to TRBJ2-2; 9 nucleotides align to TRBD2. The CDR3 extends over 17 amino acids. Trimming removed 7 bases from V and 4 bases from J; junction bases left unmatched: 16. The germline V gene has CDR1 SQVTM and CDR2 ANQGSEA.

The chain has TRBV28 and TRBJ2-4; a possible D gene is TRBD2 (6 bases). In germline, CDR1 is MDHEN, CDR2 SYDVKM. CDR3 size: 16 residues. With 3 bases removed from V and 6 bases from J, the gap between germline ends came to 18 bases. The CDR3 DNA reads as TGTGCCAGCAGTTTTCTCGGGACTGCCTCGGGAAACATTCAGTACTTC. It codes for CASSFLGTASGNIQYF.

The chain is built from TRBV28 and TRBJ1-2; no firm D call. CDR3 length equals 16 residues. Trimming stripped 5 bases from V and 4 bases from J, with 20 bases between. Germline V CDR1 and CDR2: MDHEN, SYDVKM. CDR3 loop: CASSLYTLTAGYGYTF. DNA of the CDR3: TGTGCCAGCAGTCTCTATACCTTAACGGCGGGCTATGGCTACACCTTC.

The chain has TRBV2 and TRBJ2-3; 8 bases are shared with TRBD2. The CDR3 is 13 amino acids. The germline CDR1 and CDR2 sequences are SNHLY and FYNNEI. The DNA of the CDR3 is TGTGCAGAAAGGTCGCTAGCGGGAGATACGCAGTATTTT. This sequence encodes CAERSLAGDTQYF.

In this sample, this clone turned up once. The V gene is TRBV5-6, the J gene TRBJ2-5, with 8 nucleotides matching TRBD2. Germline trimming cut 4 bases from V and 2 bases from J; bases unmatched to any gene: 10. The CDR3 is 16 residues long. Germline V lookup: CDR1 SGHDT, CDR2 YYEEEE. The CDR3 coding sequence is TGTGCCAGCAGCAACGGACTAGCCGCGTGGCAAGAGACCCAGTACTTC. Residues: CASSNGLAAWQETQYF.

The chain has TRBV19 and TRBJ1-5; TRBD1 matches 11 bases. V shed 4 bases, J shed 1 base, and the junction held 6 bases outside the gene matches. This CDR3 is 17 amino acids long. Germline CDR1 reads LNHDA; CDR2 reads SQIVND (reference sequence). The chain's CDR3 is CASSSRTGGRSNQPQHF. The CDR3 region has the DNA TGTGCCAGTAGTAGTAGGACAGGGGGCAGGAGCAATCAGCCCCAGCATTTT.

V usage is TRBV2 and J usage is TRBJ1-3; possible D gene TRBD1, 5 bases. This CDR3 has 13 amino acids. Trimming cost V 6 bases and J 2 bases, with 8 bases left between them. CDR1 and CDR2 from the germline V gene are SNHLY and FYNNEI. The CDR3 sequence is CASRTEPGNTIYF. The CDR3 DNA sequence: TGTGCCAGCAGGACAGAGCCTGGAAACACCATATATTTT. Drawing the rest from reference TRBV2 and TRBJ1-3, the complete variable domain is EPEVTQTPSHQVTQMGQEVILRCVPISNHLYFYWYRQILGQKVEFLVSFYNNEISEKSEIFDDQFSVERPDGSNFTLKIRSTKLEDSAMYFCASRTEPGNTIYFGEGSWLTVV.

The genes are TRBV28 and TRBJ1-2; TRBD1 aligns across 10 bases. This CDR3 comprises 13 residues. Unmatched junction bases numbered 2, after V lost 6 bases and J lost 4 bases. Germline V CDR1 and CDR2: MDHEN, SYDVKM. The CDR3 DNA is TGTGCCAGCAGCTGGGACAGGGGCTATGGCTACACCTTC. Translation gives CASSWDRGYGYTF.

The chain employs TRBV10-2 and TRBJ1-5; 8 bases align to TRBD1. The CDR3 has 14 amino acids. In germline, CDR1 is WSHSY, CDR2 SAAADI. V lost 3 bases to trimming and J lost 6 bases; unmatched junction nucleotides: 4. The chain's CDR3 is CASSDTGGGQPQHF. In DNA, the CDR3 is TGCGCCAGCAGTGATACAGGGGGAGGTCAGCCCCAGCATTTT.

The J gene is TRBJ2-1, the V gene TRBV7-9; 8 positions agree with TRBD2. The CDR3 length is 14 residues. V shed 4 bases, J shed 7 bases, and the junction held 6 bases outside the gene matches. CDR1 is SEHNR and CDR2 is FQNEAQ in the germline V gene (reference sequence). The DNA of the CDR3 is TGTGCCAGCAGCTCGGGACTAGTCGTGAATGAGCAGTTCTTC. Residues: CASSSGLVVNEQFF.

V is TRBV11-2 and J is TRBJ2-3, with D possibly matching TRBD1 (6 bases). CDR1 is SGHAT and CDR2 is FQNNGV in the germline V gene. V was trimmed by 7 bases and J by 2 bases, leaving 10 bases between them. CDR3 size: 13 residues. The CDR3: CASNGQLTDTQYF. As DNA, the CDR3 is TGTGCCAGCAACGGACAGCTCACAGATACGCAGTATTTT.

In its sample, this clone was seen once. The J gene is TRBJ1-1, the V gene TRBV19; TRBD1 agrees at 7 bases. CDR3 length equals 13 residues. V shed 0 bases and J 6 bases; nucleotides not matched to a gene: 1. Germline V gene data show CDR1 as LNHDA and CDR2 as SQIVND (reference sequence). CDR3 region: CASSIDTGAEAFF. DNA for the CDR3: TGTGCCAGTAGTATAGATACAGGGGCTGAAGCTTTCTTT.

The rearrangement joins TRBV7-2 to TRBJ2-6; D possibly corresponds to TRBD2 (5 bases). Germline V gene data show CDR1 as SGHTA and CDR2 as FQGNSA. The CDR3 is 16 residues long. The ends were cut back, 4 bases at V and 2 bases at J, with 12 bases in the middle. CDR3 residues: CASSSDGVPGANVLTF. Here the CDR3 DNA reads TGTGCCAGCAGCTCGGACGGGGTGCCTGGGGCCAACGTCCTGACTTTC.

This clone was seen only once. This chain uses TRBV5-1 with TRBJ2-1; TRBD1 aligns across 11 bases. From germline, CDR1 is SGHRS and CDR2 YFSETQ. The CDR3 is made up of 15 amino acids. The J segment lost 5 bases and the V segment lost 5 bases, leaving 6 bases of the junction unmatched. CDR3 loop: CASRAGTGGNNEQFF. The CDR3 bases are TGCGCCAGCAGGGCCGGGACAGGGGGTAACAATGAGCAGTTCTTC.

V and J are TRBV12-3 or TRBV12-4 and TRBJ1-5; a possible D gene is TRBD1 (5 bases). V lost 7 bases and J 1 base, leaving 5 bases between the germline ends. The CDR3 sequence is 12 residues long. The CDR3 nucleotides read TGTGCCAGCACAGGGAGCAATCAGCCCCAGCATTTT. This encodes CASTGSNQPQHF.

This chain uses TRBV5-1 with TRBJ2-1, with TRBD2 identical over 10 bases. There are 15 residues in the CDR3. The germline V gene encodes CDR1 SGHRS and CDR2 YFSETQ. The V gene end was trimmed by 4 bases and the J gene end by 4 bases; junction bases not matched to a gene: 5. The CDR3, as DNA: TGCGCCAGCAGCCATGGACTAGCGGTATACAATGAGCAGTTCTTC. Translation gives CASSHGLAVYNEQFF.

This clone was counted only a few times. In the same sample, other DNA sequences code for this CDR3. This chain connects TRBV19 to TRBJ2-1, with TRBD2 identical over 11 bases. This CDR3 is 14 amino acids long. Germline CDR1 and CDR2: LNHDA and SQIVND (reference sequence). V trimming: 6 bases; J trimming: 6 bases; junction bases outside the gene matches: 4. This CDR3 reads CASRTSGSSNEQFF. The CDR3 bases are TGTGCCAGTAGAACTAGCGGGAGTAGCAATGAGCAGTTCTTC.

The chain recombines TRBV4-1 with TRBJ2-7, with D possibly being TRBD1 (6 bases). The CDR3 is 16 amino acids. The germline CDR1 and CDR2 sequences are MGHRA and YSYEKL. V lost 0 bases and J 3 bases, leaving 15 bases between the germline ends. The CDR3 coding sequence is TGCGCCAGCAGCCAAGAAGTCAGTTTCAGGGGCTACGAGCAGTACTTC. Translated: CASSQEVSFRGYEQYF.

This clone was observed once. The CDR3 DNA is TGTGCCAGCAGCGGTCGAGGCGCTTATGATACGCAGTATTTT. It specifies CASSGRGAYDTQYF. The chain recombines TRBV9 with TRBJ2-3; no definite D call. This CDR3 region has 14 residues. Germline V gene data show CDR1 as SGDLS and CDR2 as YYNGEE. With 3 bases removed from V and 6 bases from J, the gap between germline ends came to 14 bases.

This clone was seen only a few times. This rearrangement joins TRBV5-4 to TRBJ2-7, with 10 bases that match TRBD1. Germline V CDR1 and CDR2: SGHNT, YYREEE (reference sequence). J lost 1 base, V lost 4 bases, and 2 bases had no gene match. The CDR3 extends over 14 amino acids. The CDR3 spells CASSRTGGSYEQYF. CDR3 DNA: TGTGCCAGCAGCCGGACAGGGGGATCCTACGAGCAGTACTTC. Using reference TRBV5-4 and TRBJ2-7 for the parts outside the CDR3, the full variable domain is ETGVTQSPTHLIKTRGQQVTLRCSSQSGHNTVSWYQQALGQGPQFIFQYYREEENGRGNFPPRFSGLQFPNYSSELNVNALELDDSALYLCASSRTGGSYEQYFGPGTRLTVT.